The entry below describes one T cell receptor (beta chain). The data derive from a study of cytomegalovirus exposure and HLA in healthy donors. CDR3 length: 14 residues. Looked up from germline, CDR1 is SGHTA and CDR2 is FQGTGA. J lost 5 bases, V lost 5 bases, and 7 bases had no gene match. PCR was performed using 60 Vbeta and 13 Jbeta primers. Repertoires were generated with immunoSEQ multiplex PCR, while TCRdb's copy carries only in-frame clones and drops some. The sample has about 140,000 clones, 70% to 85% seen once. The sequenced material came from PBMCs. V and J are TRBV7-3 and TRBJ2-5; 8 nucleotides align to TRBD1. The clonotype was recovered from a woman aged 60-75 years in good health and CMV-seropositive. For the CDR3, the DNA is TGTGCCAGCAGCCCCACAGGGGGGCGCGAGACCCAGTACTTC. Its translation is CASSPTGGRETQYF. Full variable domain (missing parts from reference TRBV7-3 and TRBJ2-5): GAGVSQTPSNKVTEKGKYVELRCDPISGHTALYWYRQSLGQGPEFLIYFQGTGAADDSGLPNDRFFAVRPEGSVSTLKIQRTERGDSAVYLCASSPTGGRETQYFGPGTRLLVL.